These T cell receptor beta chains were read from a single sample in a study of shared clonotypes between healthy human individuals. The table came from immunoSEQ multiplex PCR; TCRdb's copy has only in-frame clones and leaves some out. There are some 1 million clones in the sample; about 75% occur only once, and roughly 1.4% lies in the top ten. What was sequenced was memory CD4+ T cells sorted from blood. Receptor source: a young man in good health. Each CDR3 is given with its conserved first and last residue. A D gene is named only where the DNA matches it firmly. Only part of the rows carry a size: once, few, many, or a class if the clone is expanded.

j_call clone_size d_call v_call cdr3_nt cdr3_aa
TRBJ1-5 - - TRBV5-8 TGTGCCAGCAACCTCTGGGACAGCAATCAGCCCCAGCATTTT CASNLWDSNQPQHF
TRBJ2-7 few TRBD1 TRBV19 TGTGCCAGTAGTATCGTGACAGGGGGGACCTACGAGCAGTACTTC CASSIVTGGTYEQYF
TRBJ1-1 few - TRBV10-2 TGCGCCAGCAGACTACCCGGGGAAGGTAAAGCTTTCTTT CASRLPGEGKAFF
TRBJ1-4 - - TRBV7-2 TGTGCCAGCAGCTTTGGGAGTGAAAAACTGTTTTTT CASSFGSEKLFF
TRBJ2-1 - - TRBV2 TGTGCCAGCAGTGAATGGGGGCAGGGGTACAATGAGCAGTTCTTC CASSEWGQGYNEQFF
TRBJ2-3 - - TRBV18 TGTGCCAGCTCATCCTCAGGGATACCTAGCACAGATACGCAGTATTTT CASSSSGIPSTDTQYF
TRBJ2-2 once TRBD1 TRBV9 TGTGCCAGCAGCGCGGCGAGGGACAGTTACACCGGGGAGCTGTTTTTT CASSAARDSYTGELFF
TRBJ1-1 - - TRBV27 TGTGCCAGCAGTTGGAGGCGACAGATGAACACTGAAGCTTTCTTT CASSWRRQMNTEAFF
TRBJ2-1 - TRBD2 TRBV30 TGTGCCTGGAGTGTACTCCGGACTAGCGGGGGGGCCTCCGATGAGCAGTTCTTC CAWSVLRTSGGASDEQFF
TRBJ1-2 - TRBD1 TRBV7-9 TGTGCCAGCAGCTCGGGACAGGGCCACCGTGGCTACACCTTC CASSSGQGHRGYTF
TRBJ2-1 - TRBD2 TRBV7-9 TGTGCCAGCACCCGAGCCGGTAGCGGGGGCCACAATGAGCAGTTCTTC CASTRAGSGGHNEQFF
TRBJ2-7 - TRBD1 TRBV2 TGTGCCAGCAGCATGACAGGGTTCTCCTACGAGCAGTACTTC CASSMTGFSYEQYF
TRBJ1-1 - - TRBV5-1 TGCGCCAGCCCCCGTAAACAGGAGAACACTGAAGCTTTCTTT CASPRKQENTEAFF
TRBJ1-2 - - TRBV30 TGTGCCTGGAGTTATGGCTACACCTTC CAWSYGYTF
TRBJ1-1 - - TRBV10-1 TGCGCCAGCATGTCAGGCCCGGGCACTGAAGCTTTCTTT CASMSGPGTEAFF
TRBJ2-5 - TRBD2 TRBV5-6 TGTGCCAGCAGCACGGGACTAGTAGGAGAGACCCAGTACTTC CASSTGLVGETQYF
TRBJ2-2 - TRBD2 TRBV27 TGTGCCAGCAGTTTGGCGACTAGCGGGAGCGCATACGGGGAGCTGTTTTTT CASSLATSGSAYGELFF
TRBJ1-4 - - TRBV7-9 TGTGCCAGCAGCTTCGGGACCCTTTATACGACTAATGAAAAACTGTTTTTT CASSFGTLYTTNEKLFF
TRBJ2-3 - TRBD2 TRBV19 TGTGCCAGTAGTATGAGCGGGAGACTCACAGATACGCAGTATTTT CASSMSGRLTDTQYF
TRBJ2-5 - - TRBV27 TGTGCCAGCAGTTTAAAAGGGGGGGCCCCCAGAGGCCAAGAGACCCAGTACTTC CASSLKGGAPRGQETQYF
TRBJ2-7 - - TRBV28 TGTGCCAGCAACGGAAGGAGATCAGGGTTAGGAACCTACGAGCAGTACTTC CASNGRRSGLGTYEQYF
TRBJ2-1 - - TRBV25-1 TGTGCCAGCAGTGAACCCTCGGCCTCCTACAATGAGCAGTTCTTC CASSEPSASYNEQFF
TRBJ2-5 few TRBD1 TRBV19 TGTGCCAGTAGTCTGGGACAGGGAGGCCAAGAGACCCAGTACTTC CASSLGQGGQETQYF
TRBJ2-7 few - TRBV6-6 TGTGCCAGCAGTTACGTCGGTTCGAGCGGATACGAGCAGTACTTC CASSYVGSSGYEQYF
TRBJ2-1 - - TRBV5-1 TGCGCCAGCAGCTTGGAAGCGAGGATGTACTACAATGAGCAGTTCTTC CASSLEARMYYNEQFF
TRBJ2-7 - TRBD2 TRBV5-1 TGCGCCAGCAACCCTAGCGGGGCCGGGCACGAGCAGTACTTC CASNPSGAGHEQYF
TRBJ2-3 - - TRBV28 TGTGCCAGTAGCGGGGCCCATACAGGGGCTAACACAGATACGCAGTATTTT CASSGAHTGANTDTQYF
TRBJ2-3 - - TRBV11-2 TGTGCCAGCAGCCAGGCCTTAGGGGATCGGTATTTT CASSQALGDRYF
TRBJ1-1 few - TRBV9 TGTGCCAGCAGCTGGGACGGGGGCACTGAAGCTTTCTTT CASSWDGGTEAFF
TRBJ1-1 - - TRBV19 TGTGCCAGTAGTACACAGGGCCACCGGACTGAAGCTTTCTTT CASSTQGHRTEAFF
TRBJ2-2 few - TRBV19 TGTGCCAGTAGCGAGACACCGAACACCGGGGAGCTGTTTTTT CASSETPNTGELFF
TRBJ2-2 - - TRBV27 TGTGCCAGCTGCCTCGCGGCCCCGAACACCGGGGAGCTGTTTTTT CASCLAAPNTGELFF
TRBJ2-7 many - TRBV27 TGTGCCAGCAGTTTATCGTCCAGGGCCCACGAGCAGTACTTC CASSLSSRAHEQYF
TRBJ2-1 - - TRBV29-1 TGCAGCGTTGCTTCTCGGTTCAATGAGCAGTTCTTC CSVASRFNEQFF
TRBJ2-7 - TRBD2 TRBV6-5 TGTGCCAGCAGGACGACTAGCGCCCACGAGCAGTACTTC CASRTTSAHEQYF
TRBJ1-4 - - TRBV30 TGTGCCTGGAGTTCCTCTGGGGGGCTAATTGAAAAACTGTTTTTT CAWSSSGGLIEKLFF
TRBJ2-1 - - TRBV7-2 TGTGCCAGCAGCTTGGTGGCGGGCGGGATAAGCAATGAGCAGTTCTTC CASSLVAGGISNEQFF
TRBJ2-1 - - TRBV10-1 TGCGCCAACCAATCTGGACTACCCTACAATGAGCAGTTCTTC CANQSGLPYNEQFF
TRBJ1-6 - - TRBV6-5 TGTGCCAGCAGCCCGGGAGGCTATAATTCACCCCTCCACTTT CASSPGGYNSPLHF